Below are 4 T cell receptor beta chains sequenced from a single sample in a study of Ad26.COV2.S vaccination and SARS-CoV-2 variants (dated by TCRdb to the early 2020s). The library was made by the immunoSEQ multiplex PCR assay. The table was pulled from immuneACCESS by TCRdb, which kept in-frame rearrangements only. Such tables lose some clones; where checked, under half of the loss comes from unresolved V genes, and the rest has no known cause. The sample has hundreds of thousands of clones on record, 75% to 90% of them singletons. Together, the top ten hold 2.5% of the sample. What the treatment or condition label conveys for this sample: around 19 received Ad26.COV2.S at low or high dose, single or two shots; roughly five received placebo; per-sample allocation not given. For vaccine and placebo recipients, repertoires were sequenced using samples collected on day 63 after the first injection.

Sample: peripheral blood, taken in a trial of Ad26.COV2.S vaccine versus placebo. The source is a person aged 18 to 59 who received the Ad26.COV2.S COVID-19 vaccine or a placebo.

V usage is TRBV7-9 and J usage is TRBJ2-1; 8 nucleotides align to TRBD2. Trimming removed 8 bases from V and 10 bases from J; junction bases left unmatched: 10. The CDR3 length is 13 residues. CDR1 SEHNR and CDR2 FQNEAQ come from the germline V gene (reference sequence). The CDR3 DNA sequence: TGTGCCAGCCGGACGGGAGGGGGTGGCGAGCAGTTCTTC. It specifies CASRTGGGGEQFF.

The chain has TRBV9 and TRBJ1-2, with TRBD1 as a possible D gene (5 bases). The CDR3 sequence is 17 residues long. V was pared by 3 bases and J by 8 bases, with 26 bases between. CDR1 SGDLS and CDR2 YYNGEE come from the germline V gene. CDR3 in DNA: TGTGCCAGCAGCGCCCCGGGACCCGCAATTTTCCTTTCGGGCTACACCTTC. Protein: CASSAPGPAIFLSGYTF.

The chain is built from TRBV10-2 and TRBJ1-2, with 12 bases that match TRBD1. V lost 9 bases to trimming and J lost 7 bases; unmatched junction nucleotides: 15. Per the germline V gene, CDR1 is WSHSY and CDR2 is SAAADI. The CDR3 contains 16 residues. CDR3 nucleotide sequence: TGCGCCAGTAGCCATAACCCGGGACAGGGGGCGGTTGGCTACACCTTC. Its protein is CASSHNPGQGAVGYTF.

In its sample, this clone was seen a few times. The chain employs TRBV29-1 and TRBJ2-5, with 7 bases identical to TRBD1. Looked up from germline, CDR1 is SQVTM and CDR2 is ANQGSEA. The CDR3 loop spans 13 amino acids. J was trimmed by 7 bases and V by 4 bases; bases with no gene match: 9. The CDR3 DNA sequence: TGCAGCGTTGGAACAGGGGATGGAGGGACCCAGTACTTC. As protein: CSVGTGDGGTQYF.